What follows is one TCR beta chain and its context. The CDR3 consists of 12 residues. After removal of 11 bases from V and 5 bases from J, the junction contained 8 bases not matched to a gene. Germline V gene data show CDR1 as LGHDT and CDR2 as YNNKEL (reference sequence). The data originate from a study of blood T cell repertoires in COVID-19. Across the whole study: The United States, Italy and Spain provided the acute and convalescent COVID-19 samples. In each case, the material was cDNA or gDNA derived from T cells, B-cell-depleted T cells, or PBMCs.

Per the authors' pipeline: Estimation of nucleated cell counts relied on the amplification of reference gene primers. The repertoire was sequenced with immunoSEQ multiplex PCR; TCRdb's copy has only in-frame clones and lacks some. The DNA gave D and trimming, while V, J and clone size come from that table. Here the sample spans 35,000 to 50,000 clones, approximately 85% being singletons. The sequence was collected from a human donor in a cohort sampled during active COVID-19. The gene calls are TRBV3-1 (or the pseudogene TRBV3-2) and TRBJ1-2; TRBD1 matches at 7 bases. Specimen: peripheral blood. The CDR3 sequence is CASGQAGYGYTF. CDR3 nucleotide sequence: TGTGCCTCAGGACAGGCGGGGTATGGCTACACCTTC.